This passage covers 21 T cell receptor beta chains from one sample sequenced in a study of T cell repertoires in cytomegalovirus infection. Each CDR3 protein gets one entry after TCRdb re-called the reads with MiXCR. Altogether about 260,000 distinct CDR3 sequences are present, around 13% being singletons, with the ten largest covering 8.8%. Material: PBMCs. Receptors originate from a human donor in good health (CMV status not recorded). Some clones in this sample may be carry-over from other donors' samples.

The chain employs TRBV9 and TRBJ1-5; TRBD1 matches 10 bases. In germline, CDR1 is SGDLS, CDR2 YYNGEE. V lost 3 bases to trimming and J lost 5 bases; unmatched junction nucleotides: 5. The CDR3 runs 15 residues. CDR3: CASSAEGQGYQPQHF. DNA for the CDR3: TGTGCCAGCAGCGCCGAGGGACAGGGGTATCAGCCCCAGCATTTT. Drawing the rest from reference TRBV9 and TRBJ1-5, the complete variable domain is DSGVTQTPKHLITATGQRVTLRCSPRSGDLSVYWYQQSLDQGLQFLIQYYNGEERAKGNILERFSAQQFPDLHSELNLSSLELGDSALYFCASSAEGQGYQPQHFGDGTRLSIL.

This clonotype appeared many times. This rearrangement joins TRBV12-3 or TRBV12-4 to TRBJ2-5, with 8 bases matching TRBD2. The CDR3 has 15 residues. J gave up 4 bases and V 6 bases, and 10 bases lay outside the gene matches. The DNA for the CDR3 is TGTGCCAGCAGCAAATTTGGACTAGCAGCAGAGACCCAGTACTTC. This sequence encodes CASSKFGLAAETQYF.

This clonotype was seen ten or more times. The rearrangement joins TRBV28 to TRBJ1-5, with D possibly TRBD1 on 5 matching bases. V lost 8 bases, J lost 7 bases, and 6 bases lay in between. This CDR3 has 10 amino acids. Germline V gene data show CDR1 as MDHEN and CDR2 as SYDVKM. CDR3: CASGGQPQHF. The CDR3 DNA sequence: TGTGCCAGCGGGGGACAGCCCCAGCATTTT.

In its sample, this clonotype was seen many times. This chain connects TRBV11-1 to TRBJ2-7, with no clear D. The V gene's germline CDR1 is SGHAT and CDR2 FQDESV (reference sequence). The CDR3 spans 13 residues. Trimming took off 7 bases at V and 3 bases at J, with 13 bases between the two ends. The CDR3 loop reads CASKEGLLYEQYF. CDR3 nucleotides: TGTGCCAGCAAAGAAGGGCTCCTCTACGAGCAGTACTTC.

About this clonotype: A junction boundary mismatches the germline segment, possibly from a read error. V and J are TRBV10-3 and TRBJ2-2; no definite D call. The germline CDR1 and CDR2 sequences are ENHRY and SYGVKD. There are 15 residues in the CDR3. The CDR3 DNA follows: TGTGCCATCAATGAGTCTAACGCGAACACCGGGGAGCTGTTTTTT. As protein: CAINESNANTGELFF.

The chain uses TRBV29-1 and TRBJ2-6, with D hard to call. The germline V gene has CDR1 SQVTM and CDR2 ANQGSEA. V gave up 2 bases and J gave up 0 bases, with 8 bases separating them. CDR3 size: 15 residues. CDR3 residues: CSVELRASGANVLTF. The CDR3, as DNA: TGCAGCGTTGAACTCCGGGCCTCTGGGGCCAACGTCCTGACTTTC.

This chain links TRBV6-2 or TRBV6-3 with TRBJ1-1, with a tentative D call TRBD1 (6 bases). Trimming left V 3 bases short and J 5 bases short, with 13 bases between. CDR1 and CDR2 (germline): MNHEY, SVGEGT. The CDR3 extends over 14 amino acids. CDR3 sequence reads: CASSYWGAETEAFF. The CDR3 nucleotides are TGTGCCAGCAGTTATTGGGGGGCGGAGACTGAAGCTTTCTTT.

This clonotype was found many times. The chain combines TRBV7-2 with TRBJ1-2; D is perhaps TRBD1 (5 bases). Trimming cost V 1 base and J 5 bases, with 11 bases left between them. From germline, CDR1 is SGHTA and CDR2 FQGNSA. The length of the CDR3 is 14 residues. The CDR3 DNA follows: TGTGCCAGCAGCTTAGACGGGACCTCTTATGGCTACACCTTC. It yields the protein CASSLDGTSYGYTF.

This clonotype occurred a few times. This chain uses TRBV24-1 with TRBJ2-1, with a possible D match to TRBD2 (5 bases). This CDR3 is 16 amino acids long. V was pared by 2 bases and J by 12 bases, with 22 bases between. From germline, CDR1 is KGHDR and CDR2 SFDVKD. CDR3 loop: CATSDSSPPMGVGQFF. CDR3 coding DNA: TGTGCCACCAGTGATTCATCCCCCCCAATGGGAGTGGGGCAGTTCTTC.

This clonotype was seen repeatedly, ten times or more. DNA of the CDR3: TGTGCCAGCACTTGGGACAGGACAAACACTGAAGCTTTCTTT. Residues: CASTWDRTNTEAFF. The chain is built from TRBV6-1 and TRBJ1-1, with TRBD1 identical over 8 bases. The CDR3 contains 14 residues. Germline V gene sequence: CDR1 MNHNS, CDR2 SASEGT. With 7 bases clipped from V and 2 bases from J, the junction kept 6 bases outside the gene matches.

This chain uses TRBV2 with TRBJ1-6; 9 bases align to TRBD1. The CDR3 covers 15 residues. V was pared by 2 bases and J by 11 bases, with 7 bases of the junction left unmatched. Looked up from germline, CDR1 is SNHLY and CDR2 is FYNNEI. CDR3 nucleotide sequence: TGTGCCAGCAGTGAAAGGGACAGGGTTGATACACCCCTCCACTTT. This codes for CASSERDRVDTPLHF.

The genes are TRBV20-1 and TRBJ1-1; a weak D match, TRBD1 (6 bases). Trimming left V 5 bases short and J 6 bases short, with 13 bases between. Per the germline V gene, CDR1 is DFQATT and CDR2 is SNEGSKA (reference sequence). This CDR3 has 12 residues. The CDR3 DNA reads as TGCAGTGCTGTACAGGGTGTTCCTGAAGCTTTCTTT. Its translation: CSAVQGVPEAFF.

This chain joins TRBV7-3 and TRBJ2-1; TRBD2 agrees at 12 bases. Germline loops: CDR1 SGHTA, CDR2 FQGTGA. The CDR3 spans 16 residues. The V and J ends lost 5 bases and 7 bases, in that order; junction bases with no gene match: 9. CDR3 region: CASSRLAGGLGNEQFF. The DNA of the CDR3 is TGTGCCAGCAGCCGTCTAGCGGGGGGGCTCGGGAATGAGCAGTTCTTC.

The rearrangement links TRBV3-1 to TRBJ1-2, with TRBD1 as a possible D gene (6 bases). Germline V gene data show CDR1 as LGHDT and CDR2 as YNNKEL (reference sequence). The CDR3 sequence is 18 residues long. Trimming took off 0 bases at V and 2 bases at J, with 19 bases between the two ends. Here the CDR3 reads CASSQDLLQGLLNYGYTF. The DNA for the CDR3 is TGTGCCAGCAGCCAAGATTTGTTACAGGGTTTATTGAACTATGGCTACACCTTC.

The CDR3 spells CASSVEVTGPSPLHF. In DNA form, the CDR3 reads TGTGCCAGCAGCGTTGAGGTGACAGGGCCTTCACCCCTCCACTTT. The V and J genes are TRBV9 and TRBJ1-6; 7 bases are a match to TRBD1. This CDR3 is 15 amino acids long. Germline loops: CDR1 SGDLS, CDR2 YYNGEE. Losses at the gene ends were 2 bases for V and 9 bases for J; bases not matched to a gene: 8.

The J gene is TRBJ1-1, the V gene TRBV7-3, with 7 positions matching TRBD1. The CDR3 sequence is 14 residues long. Germline CDR1 SGHTA, CDR2 FQGTGA. Trimming took 4 bases from V and 8 from J; bases not matched to a gene: 10. The CDR3: CASSSRRGDREAFF. CDR3 in DNA: TGTGCCAGCAGCTCGAGACGGGGGGACAGAGAAGCTTTCTTT. Drawing the rest from reference TRBV7-3 and TRBJ1-1, the complete variable domain is GAGVSQTPSNKVTEKGKYVELRCDPISGHTALYWYRQSLGQGPEFLIYFQGTGAADDSGLPNDRFFAVRPEGSVSTLKIQRTERGDSAVYLCASSSRRGDREAFFGQGTRLTVV.

This clonotype was recorded at least ten times. This rearrangement joins TRBV7-2 to TRBJ1-2, with a weak D call TRBD1 (6 bases). This CDR3 has 15 residues. CDR1 and CDR2 from the germline V gene are SGHTA and FQGNSA. With 4 bases removed from V and 4 bases from J, the gap between germline ends came to 16 bases. The CDR3 reads CASSSPLGTLYGYTF. The DNA of the CDR3 is TGTGCCAGCAGCTCGCCCCTCGGGACACTCTATGGCTACACCTTC.

The chain is built from TRBV15 and TRBJ2-7, with 9 bases identical to TRBD1. This CDR3 has 15 amino acids. CDR1 LNHNV and CDR2 YYDKDF come from the germline V gene (reference sequence). Trimming took 5 bases from V and 3 from J; bases not matched to a gene: 8. CDR3 residues: CATSGETGGGYEQYF. In nucleotides, the CDR3 is TGTGCCACCAGCGGCGAGACAGGGGGAGGCTACGAGCAGTACTTC.

In this sample, this clonotype turned up a few times. The chain has TRBV4-2 and TRBJ2-1; 13 nucleotides agree with TRBD2. The CDR3 totals 17 residues. V gave up 0 bases and J gave up 3 bases; unmatched junction bases: 2. Germline lookup yields CDR1 LGHNA and CDR2 YNFKEQ. The CDR3 here is CASSQEGLAGNYNEQFF. The CDR3 nucleotides read TGTGCCAGCAGCCAAGAGGGACTAGCGGGGAACTACAATGAGCAGTTCTTC.

Worth noting for this clonotype: A clone one base away is much larger, so this may be a read error. V usage is TRBV12-3 or TRBV12-4 and J usage is TRBJ1-2; D possibly corresponds to TRBD1 (6 bases). The CDR3 loop spans 13 amino acids. The CDR3 reads CANSFLQGSGYTF. In nucleotides, the CDR3 is TGTGCCAACAGTTTTTTACAGGGAAGCGGCTACACCTTC.

This clonotype was seen repeatedly, ten times or more. The rearrangement joins TRBV7-6 to TRBJ1-4, with 7 bases fitting TRBD1. Trimming took 2 bases from V and 3 from J; bases not matched to a gene: 12. This CDR3 comprises 18 residues. The germline CDR1 and CDR2 sequences are SGHVS and FNYEAQ. CDR3 DNA sequence: TGTGCCAGCAGCTTAACCGTCCGGGACAGAACCTCTAATGAAAAACTGTTTTTT. Protein sequence: CASSLTVRDRTSNEKLFF.